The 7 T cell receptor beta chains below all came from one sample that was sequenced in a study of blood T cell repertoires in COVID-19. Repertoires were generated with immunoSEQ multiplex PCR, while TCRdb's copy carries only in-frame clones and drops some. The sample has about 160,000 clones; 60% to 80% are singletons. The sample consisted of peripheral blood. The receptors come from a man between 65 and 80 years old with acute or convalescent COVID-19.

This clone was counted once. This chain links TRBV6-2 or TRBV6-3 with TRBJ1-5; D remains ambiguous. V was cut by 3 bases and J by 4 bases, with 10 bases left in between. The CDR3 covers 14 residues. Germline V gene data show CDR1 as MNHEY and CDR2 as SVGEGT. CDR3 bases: TGTGCCAGCAGTTATTCGAGCGTTAATCAGCCCCAGCATTTT. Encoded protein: CASSYSSVNQPQHF.

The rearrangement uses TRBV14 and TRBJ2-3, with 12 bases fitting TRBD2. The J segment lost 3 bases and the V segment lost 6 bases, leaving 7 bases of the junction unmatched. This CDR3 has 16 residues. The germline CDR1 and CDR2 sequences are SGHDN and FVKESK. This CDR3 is CASRPSGGALTDTQYF. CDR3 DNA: TGTGCCAGCAGACCTAGCGGGGGGGCCTTGACAGATACGCAGTATTTT.

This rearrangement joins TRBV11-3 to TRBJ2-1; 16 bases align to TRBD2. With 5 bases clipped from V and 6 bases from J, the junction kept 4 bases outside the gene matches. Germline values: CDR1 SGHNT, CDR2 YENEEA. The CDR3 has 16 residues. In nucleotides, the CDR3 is TGTGCCAGCAGCCAGGGACTAGCGGGAGGGGGCAATGAGCAGTTCTTC. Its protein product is CASSQGLAGGGNEQFF. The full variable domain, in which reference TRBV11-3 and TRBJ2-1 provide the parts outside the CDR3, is EAGVVQSPRYKIIEKKQPVAFWCNPISGHNTLYWYLQNLGQGPELLIRYENEEAVDDSQLPKDRFSAERLKGVDSTLKIQPAELGDSAVYLCASSQGLAGGGNEQFFGPGTRLTVL.

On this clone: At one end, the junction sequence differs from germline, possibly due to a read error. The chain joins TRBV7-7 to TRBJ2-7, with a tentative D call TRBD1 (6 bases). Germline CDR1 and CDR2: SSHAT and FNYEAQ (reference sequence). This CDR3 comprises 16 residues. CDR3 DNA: TGTGCTAGCAGGATTGACCGGGACAAGGATAGGGACGAGCAGTACTTC. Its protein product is CASRIDRDKDRDEQYF.

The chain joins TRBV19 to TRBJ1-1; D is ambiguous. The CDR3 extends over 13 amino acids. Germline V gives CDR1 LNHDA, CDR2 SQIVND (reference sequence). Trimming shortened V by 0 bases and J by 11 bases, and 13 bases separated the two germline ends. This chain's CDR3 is CASSIDLGRPAFF. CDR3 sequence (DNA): TGTGCCAGTAGTATAGATCTCGGGAGGCCGGCTTTCTTT.

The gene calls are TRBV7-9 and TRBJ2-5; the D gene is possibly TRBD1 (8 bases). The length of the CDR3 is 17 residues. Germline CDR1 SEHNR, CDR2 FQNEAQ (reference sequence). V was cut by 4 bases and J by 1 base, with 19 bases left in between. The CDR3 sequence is CASSWEGRGRRQETQYF. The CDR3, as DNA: TGTGCCAGCAGCTGGGAGGGCAGGGGGCGCCGCCAAGAGACCCAGTACTTC.

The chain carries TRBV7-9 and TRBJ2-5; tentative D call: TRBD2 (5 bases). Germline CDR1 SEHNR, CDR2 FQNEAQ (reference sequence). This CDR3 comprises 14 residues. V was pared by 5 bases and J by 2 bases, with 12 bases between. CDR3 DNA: TGTGCCAGCAGCCAGACTACAGTGCAAGAGACCCAGTACTTC. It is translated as CASSQTTVQETQYF.